Listed below are T cell receptor beta chains from one sample, sequenced in a study of shared clonotypes between healthy human individuals. Sequenced by immunoSEQ multiplex PCR; TCRdb stores in-frame clones only, minus some. The sample has about 2,500,000 clones, around nine tenths seen once. The sequencing sample was made of naive CD4+ T cells sorted from blood. The receptors shown here come from a man younger than 30 in good health. Each CDR3 is given with its conserved first and last residue. A D gene is named only where the DNA matches it firmly. Only some rows state a clone size, as once, few, many or a class for expanded clones.

>-|TRBJ1-1|TRBV2|13|-
TGTGCCAGCAGCAGGGGTATCGCTTCTGAAGCTTTCTTT
CASSRGIASEAFF
>-|TRBJ1-1|TRBV30|13|-
TGTGCCTGGACCCCGGGGACTAACACTGAAGCTTTCTTT
CAWTPGTNTEAFF
>-|TRBJ2-7|TRBV11-2|13|-
TGTGCCAGCGGGATGGACAGAGGAGAGGAGCAGTACTTC
CASGMDRGEEQYF
>-|TRBJ2-6|TRBV9|14|once
TGTGCCAGCAGCGTAGACACTGGGGCCAACGTCCTGACTTTC
CASSVDTGANVLTF
>TRBD1|TRBJ1-5|TRBV5-8|14|-
TGTGCCAGCAGCTTAAGACAGGGGGGAAGGCCCCAGCATTTT
CASSLRQGGRPQHF
>TRBD1|TRBJ2-7|TRBV5-4|15|-
TGTGCCAGCAGCAGTATCGGGACAGGGTTCTACGAGCAGTACTTC
CASSSIGTGFYEQYF
>TRBD1|TRBJ1-2|TRBV28|14|-
TGTGCCAGCAGGCTGACAGGGGTCCCCTATGGCTACACCTTC
CASRLTGVPYGYTF
>-|TRBJ1-1|TRBV5-1|15|once
TGCGCCAGCAGCTTGGGCCCGAGGATCGACACTGAAGCTTTCTTT
CASSLGPRIDTEAFF
>TRBD2|TRBJ2-3|TRBV10-3|15|-
TGTGCCATCAGTCCCCACGCGGGAGTCACAGATACGCAGTATTTT
CAISPHAGVTDTQYF
>-|TRBJ2-7|TRBV5-1|13|-
TGCGCCAGCAGTCTCGTTAGGGACCACGAGCAGTACTTC
CASSLVRDHEQYF
>TRBD1|TRBJ1-3|TRBV11-3|17|-
TGTGCCAGCAGCTTAGGGCCTCAACAGGGGCACCCAAACACCATATATTTT
CASSLGPQQGHPNTIYF
>-|TRBJ2-7|TRBV5-1|12|-
TGCGCCAGCAGCTTAGACGACTACGAGCAGTACTTC
CASSLDDYEQYF
>-|TRBJ2-1|TRBV7-6|13|-
TGTGCCAGCCGATTGAACCGGGCGGGGGAGCAGTTCTTC
CASRLNRAGEQFF
>-|TRBJ2-1|TRBV30|13|-
TGTGCCTGGAGTCTTCTCCGGGCAGGTGAGCAGTTCTTC
CAWSLLRAGEQFF
>TRBD2|TRBJ2-5|TRBV5-1|17|-
TGCGCCAGCAGCTTGGAACTAGCGGGGGCCTACCAAGGGACCCAGTACTTC
CASSLELAGAYQGTQYF
>-|TRBJ1-5|TRBV10-3|14|-
TGTGCCGTCGGGCCAGGGCAGCCCAATCAGCCCCAGCATTTT
CAVGPGQPNQPQHF
>-|TRBJ2-3|TRBV5-6|13|-
TGTGCCAGCAGCTGGGATAGCACAGATACGCAGTATTTT
CASSWDSTDTQYF
>TRBD1|TRBJ1-1|TRBV30|15|-
TGTGCCTGGAGAGCGCCGGGACAGCTTAACACTGAAGCTTTCTTT
CAWRAPGQLNTEAFF
>TRBD2|TRBJ2-2|TRBV5-1|15|once
TGCGCCAGCAGTCCCGGTCTAGCGGGGACCGGGGAGCTGTTTTTT
CASSPGLAGTGELFF
>TRBD1|TRBJ1-4|TRBV10-3|14|once
TGTGCCATCAGTTCCGGGACAGGGGCTGAAAAACTGTTTTTT
CAISSGTGAEKLFF
>-|TRBJ1-6|TRBV9|16|-
TGTGCCAGCAGCGTAGCCCCGGGCCCAGGCCCTTCACCCCTCCACTTT
CASSVAPGPGPSPLHF
>-|TRBJ1-1|TRBV6-1|13|-
TGTGCCAGCAGTGTAACAGGGTTCACTGAAGCTTTCTTT
CASSVTGFTEAFF
>-|TRBJ1-3|TRBV9|17|-
TGTGCCAGCAGCGTAGCTACGGGCCGGGAGGCTGGAAACACCATATATTTT
CASSVATGREAGNTIYF
>-|TRBJ1-2|TRBV2|12|-
TGTGCCAGCAGTGAGGTGGGGTATGGCTACACCTTC
CASSEVGYGYTF
>TRBD2|TRBJ2-1|TRBV2|15|-
TGTGCCAGCACCGAAGCCTTAGCGGGAAGGGGTGAGCAGTTCTTC
CASTEALAGRGEQFF
>-|TRBJ1-6|TRBV2|13|-
TGTGCCAGCATTGGCAACTATAATTCACCCCTCCACTTT
CASIGNYNSPLHF
>-|TRBJ2-6|TRBV28|17|once
TGTGCCAGCAGTTCCGGGAGCCTGGGCTCTGGGGCCAACGTCCTGACTTTC
CASSSGSLGSGANVLTF
>-|TRBJ2-6|TRBV19|17|-
TGTGCCAGTAGTATAGGCCTGGGAAGCTCTGGGGCCAACGTCCTGACTTTC
CASSIGLGSSGANVLTF
>-|TRBJ2-2|TRBV21-1|15|-
TGTGCCAGCAGCGTCCCACTACAGGACACCGGGGAGCTGTTTTTT
CASSVPLQDTGELFF
>-|TRBJ1-5|TRBV7-2|17|-
TGTGCCAGCAGCTTCCTCAGGGGCGGGGTTAGCAATCAGCCCCAGCATTTT
CASSFLRGGVSNQPQHF
>-|TRBJ2-5|TRBV10-1|15|-
TGCGCCAGCAGTGACACCACCGGGGGCCAAGAGACCCAGTACTTC
CASSDTTGGQETQYF
>-|TRBJ2-7|TRBV6-1|14|-
TGTGCCAGCAGGGTTGACAGAGGTAGCTACGAGCAGTACTTC
CASRVDRGSYEQYF
>-|TRBJ2-6|TRBV28|16|-
TGTGCCAGCAGCCCATCAGGGCTCTCTGGGGCCAACGTCCTGACTTTC
CASSPSGLSGANVLTF
>TRBD1|TRBJ1-6|TRBV27|14|-
TGTGCCAGCAGTTTAGGGACAGCGAATTCACCCCTCCACTTT
CASSLGTANSPLHF
>TRBD1|TRBJ2-7|TRBV9|15|-
TGTGCCAGCAGCGTAGACGGGACAGCTTTCTACGAGCAGTACTTC
CASSVDGTAFYEQYF
>TRBD1|TRBJ1-2|TRBV5-1|14|-
TGCGCCAGCAGCCCTTGGACAGGGGATTATGGCTACACCTTC
CASSPWTGDYGYTF
>-|TRBJ2-7|TRBV19|13|-
TGTGCCAGTAGTAATCAGGGTGGCCACGAGCAGTACTTC
CASSNQGGHEQYF
>-|TRBJ2-1|TRBV29-1|13|-
TGCAGCGTAGGTGGGTCCTCCTACAATGAGCAGTTCTTC
CSVGGSSYNEQFF
>-|TRBJ1-2|TRBV19|15|-
TGTGCCAGTAGTACCTTCAGGGAGAAGGACTATGGCTACACCTTC
CASSTFREKDYGYTF
>TRBD2|TRBJ2-3|TRBV25-1|15|once
TGTGCCAGCAGCGCTAGCGGGAGGCCCACAGATACGCAGTATTTT
CASSASGRPTDTQYF
>TRBD2|TRBJ2-7|TRBV7-8|18|-
TGTGCCAGCAGCCTCACCTTAGGGGGGGGACTAGGGATTCAAAAGCAGTACTTC
CASSLTLGGGLGIQKQYF
>TRBD2|TRBJ2-3|TRBV19|15|-
TGTGCCAGTGGGGAGACTAGCGGGAGCACAGATACGCAGTATTTT
CASGETSGSTDTQYF
>TRBD1|TRBJ2-3|TRBV4-1|16|-
TGCGCCAGCAGCCACCGGGACAGGGGATTGGAGGGTACGCAGTATTTT
CASSHRDRGLEGTQYF
>-|TRBJ1-1|TRBV11-2|13|once
TGTGCCAGCAGCTTAGGCCGAGACAGGAAAGCTTTCTTT
CASSLGRDRKAFF
>-|TRBJ1-1|TRBV28|13|-
TGTGCCAGCAGTTACCAGGCTGGCACTGAAGCTTTCTTT
CASSYQAGTEAFF
>-|TRBJ1-5|TRBV28|15|-
TGTGCCAGCAGTTTATGGGGCGAAGTCAATCAGCCCCAGCATTTT
CASSLWGEVNQPQHF
>-|TRBJ2-2|TRBV21-1|13|-
TGTGCCAGCAGCAAAAGAAGGGCGGAGGAGCTGTTTTTT
CASSKRRAEELFF
>TRBD1|TRBJ1-1|TRBV18|15|-
TGTGCCAGCTCACCATCGTCGGGACAGTACACTGAAGCTTTCTTT
CASSPSSGQYTEAFF
>TRBD1|TRBJ2-2|TRBV5-1|16|-
TGCGCCAGCAGCTTGGACGGAGACAGGGGAGCCGGGGAGCTGTTTTTT
CASSLDGDRGAGELFF
>-|TRBJ2-7|TRBV5-4|15|-
TGTGCCAGCAGCTTCAAAACAGGGAGCCCCTACGAGCAGTACTTC
CASSFKTGSPYEQYF
>-|TRBJ1-5|TRBV6-5|14|-
TGTGCCAGCAGTGCGTGGGATAGCAATCAGCCCCAGCATTTT
CASSAWDSNQPQHF
>-|TRBJ2-3|TRBV4-1|15|-
TGCGCCAGCAGCCTGATGTCGGGAAACACAGATACGCAGTATTTT
CASSLMSGNTDTQYF
>TRBD2|TRBJ2-3|TRBV5-1|17|-
TGCGCCAGCAGCTTGGCCAAGACTAGCGGGGGCACAGATACGCAGTATTTT
CASSLAKTSGGTDTQYF
>TRBD1|TRBJ2-2|TRBV19|19|-
TGTGCCAGTAGTATATCACACACACCGAATGACAGGGCCACCGGGGAGCTGTTTTTT
CASSISHTPNDRATGELFF